This T cell receptor (beta chain) emerged from a study of blood T cell repertoires in COVID-19. Across the whole study: Acute-phase and convalescent COVID-19 samples originated in the United States, Italy and Spain.

The CDR3 spans 17 residues. Per germline, CDR1 SGDLS and CDR2 YYNGEE. Trimming shortened V by 4 bases and J by 10 bases, and 24 bases separated the two germline ends. Sequencing was performed with immunoSEQ multiplex PCR; in TCRdb, only in-frame clones are kept and a portion is missing. Here the sample spans around 160,000 clones, roughly 90% being singletons. The receptor was derived from a woman between 40 and 55 years old who had been exposed to COVID-19. The V and J genes are TRBV9 and TRBJ1-6, with D perhaps matching TRBD1 (5 bases). The sequencing input was PBMCs or T cells enriched from blood (not recorded which). This CDR3 reads CASSPDESRALLSPLHF. The CDR3 nucleotides are TGTGCCAGCAGCCCCGACGAGTCCAGGGCCCTTCTATCACCCCTCCACTTT.